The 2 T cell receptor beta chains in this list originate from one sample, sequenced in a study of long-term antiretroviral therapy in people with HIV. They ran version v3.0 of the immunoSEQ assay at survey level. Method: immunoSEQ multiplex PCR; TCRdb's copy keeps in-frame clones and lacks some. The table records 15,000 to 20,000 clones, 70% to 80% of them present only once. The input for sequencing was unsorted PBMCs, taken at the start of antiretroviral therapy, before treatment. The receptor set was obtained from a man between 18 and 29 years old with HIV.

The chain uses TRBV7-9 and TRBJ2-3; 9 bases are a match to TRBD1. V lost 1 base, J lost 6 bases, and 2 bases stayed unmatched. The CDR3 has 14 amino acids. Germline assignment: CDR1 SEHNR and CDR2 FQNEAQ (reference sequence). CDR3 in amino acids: CASSLGGTGDTQYF. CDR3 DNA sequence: TGTGCCAGCAGCTTAGGAGGGACAGGGGATACGCAGTATTTT.

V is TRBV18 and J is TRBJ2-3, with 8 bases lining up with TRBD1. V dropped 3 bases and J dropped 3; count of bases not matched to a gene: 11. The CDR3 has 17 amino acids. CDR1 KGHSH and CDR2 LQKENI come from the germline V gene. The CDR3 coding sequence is TGTGCCAGCTCACCCCTTTCAGGGGGCGATTTAACAGATACGCAGTATTTT. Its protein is CASSPLSGGDLTDTQYF.